These T cell receptor beta chains were read from a single sample in a study of blood T cells in healthy people across ages. Via MiXCR, TCRdb re-called the 5' RACE reads, giving one row per CDR3 protein. This sample yields roughly 1,300,000 distinct CDR3 sequences, of which approximately 59% are seen a single time; more than 6% belongs to the top ten. Sequenced material: blood. These receptors were collected from a man between 18 and 29 years old in good health. CDR3s include the opening cysteine and the closing phenylalanine or tryptophan.

V,CDR3
TRBV14,CASSQSILVADTQYF
TRBV5-5,CASSPSYSSSYEQYF
TRBV4-3,CASSPERGSRETQYF
TRBV7-9,CASSAPPLSDYEQYF
TRBV10-3,CAITEGSAGANVLTF
TRBV20-1,CSARDDEEKLFF
TRBV2,CAGSLVAVLGYGYTF
TRBV27,CASSVDSGDNEQFF
TRBV4-2,CASSQGGDGANVLTF
TRBV18,CASSPWDSGREQFF
TRBV5-1,CASSPPGRKGYEQYF
TRBV29-1,CSVSGRDRINEQFF
TRBV29-1,CSVVPRGSDTQYF
TRBV29-1,CSVGYGLAGSDTDTQYF
TRBV27,CASSLGLAAMNTGELFF
TRBV6-6,CAGAFGRTEETQYF
TRBV20-1,CSARDGQGYEQYF
TRBV5-1,CASSFSTSGGTEQYF
TRBV12-3/TRBV12-4,CASSRRTGGIAGGYTF
TRBV4-1,CASSQLRGGGYTF
TRBV27,CATLPEVIYEQYF
TRBV7-7,CASSLAQGTGDMNTEAFF
TRBV20-1,CSARGDTEAFF
TRBV5-1,CASSFGTSGACEQYF
TRBV6-2/TRBV6-3,CASSSSGVLGGGIYNEQFF
TRBV10-3,CAISAGQGLYEQYF